Following are 5 T cell receptor beta chains from one sample sequenced in a study of cytomegalovirus exposure and HLA in healthy donors. PCR primers comprised 60 Vbeta and 13 Jbeta primers. The protocol was immunoSEQ multiplex PCR, while the TCRdb copy is restricted to in-frame clones and leaves out a portion. The table lists 100,000 to 150,000 clones. The sample taken for sequencing was PBMCs. These receptors originate from a man aged 18 to 29 in good health and CMV-seronegative.

J is TRBJ2-3 and V is TRBV11-3, with TRBD2 matching 12 bases. CDR3 length equals 20 residues. After removal of 1 base from V and 1 base from J, the junction contained 12 bases not matched to a gene. Germline values: CDR1 SGHNT, CDR2 YENEEA. CDR3 in DNA: TGTGCCAGCAGCTTAGGTGTCAGACTAGCGGGAGTCCATGGCACAGATACGCAGTATTTT. Its translation is CASSLGVRLAGVHGTDTQYF.

This chain connects TRBV4-3 to TRBJ2-7; D gene ambiguous. V was pared by 4 bases and J by 0 bases, with 10 bases between. From germline, CDR1 is LGHNA and CDR2 YSLEER. CDR3 length: 14 amino acids. The CDR3 loop is CASSPDRSSYEQYF. The CDR3 region has the DNA TGCGCCAGCAGCCCAGATAGGAGCTCCTACGAGCAGTACTTC.

The rearrangement joins TRBV4-3 to TRBJ2-3; no firm D call. The CDR3 has 13 residues. The V gene lost 5 bases and the J gene lost 3 bases, with 9 bases spanning the gap. CDR1 and CDR2 from the germline V gene are LGHNA and YSLEER. CDR3 in amino acids: CASSVSLTDTQYF. The CDR3 DNA reads as TGCGCCAGCAGCGTCTCGTTGACAGATACGCAGTATTTT.

V and J are TRBV7-9 and TRBJ2-3, with D unresolved. Trimming cost V 4 bases and J 2 bases, with 10 bases left between them. The V gene's germline CDR1 is SEHNR and CDR2 FQNEAQ (reference sequence). The CDR3 covers 14 residues. The CDR3 DNA is TGTGCCAGCAGCTCGGCAGGTTTCACAGATACGCAGTATTTT. This encodes CASSSAGFTDTQYF.

V and J are TRBV20-1 and TRBJ1-4; the D is unclear. The CDR3 totals 10 residues. The V and J ends lost 5 bases and 5 bases respectively, with 3 bases between them. Germline CDR1 and CDR2: DFQATT and SNEGSKA (reference sequence). This CDR3 is CSASNEKLFF. The CDR3 region has the DNA TGCAGTGCTTCAAATGAAAAACTGTTTTTT.